This T cell receptor beta chain was captured by sequencing in a study of regulatory T cells in long-lasting Graves disease. This clonotype was recorded many times. Its antigen is currently unknown. Time point indicated: newly diagnosed GD, antithyroid drugs for less than 3 months. Extracted PBMC RNA gave rise to the TCR library. Arm-PCR of CDR3 regions with iRepertoire HTBI primers generated TCR beta libraries. In the original processing: Identification across samples found about 61 TRBV and approximately 15 TRBJ segments. One entry per CDR3 protein results from TCRdb running MiXCR on the multiplex PCR reads. TCRdb, rather than the study authors, made the V and J calls. The data show a few hundred thousand distinct CDR3 sequences, around 20% seen once. This CDR3 comprises 15 residues. Germline values: CDR1 MGHRA, CDR2 YSYEKL. V was clipped by 4 bases and J by 4 bases, with 17 bases between them. General observations from the study: TRBV28 was favored in persistent disease, as were TRBJ1-2 and TRBJ2-5.

J is TRBJ2-7 and V is TRBV4-1, with TRBD2 as a possible D gene (5 bases). This receptor was taken from a female donor with Graves disease. The sequencing here drew on peripheral blood mononuclear cells (PBMCs), taken at new diagnosis, from a patient treated with antithyroid drugs. For the CDR3, the DNA is TGCGCCAGCAGCCTCGCGGACCTAGCTGATTACGAGCAGTACTTC. This codes for CASSLADLADYEQYF.